The sequence of this TCR beta chain was determined in a study of control samples from healthy donors and cancer patients. With 3 bases removed from V and 4 bases from J, the gap between germline ends came to 15 bases. The CDR3 runs 15 residues. Germline CDR1 and CDR2: MNHNY and SVGAGI (reference sequence). Assay used: immunoSEQ multiplex PCR; TCRdb lists only in-frame clones, some missing. The data hold under 130,000 clones, with under 90% observed a single time. This TCR derives from a woman aged 45 to 65 in good health. This rearrangement joins TRBV6-6 to TRBJ2-5, with D possibly being TRBD1 or TRBD2 (5 bases each). The sequenced sample was blood. The chain's CDR3 is CASSYTVRDPETQYF. The CDR3 coding sequence is TGTGCCAGCAGTTATACAGTGAGGGACCCAGAGACCCAGTACTTC.